The source of this T cell receptor beta chain is a study of cytomegalovirus exposure and HLA in healthy donors. For the study at large: The same platform as the approximately 670 first-cohort repertoires was used for the 90 to 150 validation repertoires, a later analysis reported.

TCRdb keeps only in-frame clones here, not all; method: immunoSEQ multiplex PCR. The table has under 200,000 clones, 91% seen once. V was clipped by 1 base and J by 10 bases, with 19 bases between them. This CDR3 has 15 residues. Germline CDR1 MNHEY, CDR2 SVGAGI. The material sequenced was PBMCs. The origin of this receptor is a woman younger than 30 in good health and CMV-seropositive. The chain joins TRBV6-5 to TRBJ2-5, with D maybe TRBD2 (6 bases). In nucleotides, the CDR3 is TGTGCCAGCAGTTACTATGACCCCGTGAACGGGGGCCAGTACTTC. The encoded protein is CASSYYDPVNGGQYF.